The subject of this entry is one T cell receptor beta chain. The record originates from a study of blood T cell repertoires in COVID-19. Study-wide context: Sites across the United States, Italy and Spain contributed samples from acute and convalescent COVID-19. PBMCs, B-cell-depleted T cells, or T cells were the source of the cDNA or gDNA that made up the material.

The V and J ends lost 5 bases and 0 bases respectively, with 7 bases between them. This CDR3 has 14 residues. CDR1 is SEHNR, CDR2 FQNEAQ, per germline (reference sequence). Per the study methods: Estimation of nucleated cell counts was performed using reference gene primer amplification. Assay: immunoSEQ multiplex PCR; the TCRdb copy retains only in-frame clones and omits some. That table gives V, J and clone size, and the DNA gave D and trimming. The sample has around 280,000 clones, 85% seen once. This TCR came from a woman between 45 and 65 years old with active or convalescent COVID-19. V gene TRBV7-9 combines with J gene TRBJ1-4; D is undetermined. Specimen: peripheral blood. CDR3 region: CASSEGATNEKLFF. The CDR3 region has the DNA TGTGCCAGCAGCGAGGGTGCAACTAATGAAAAACTGTTTTTT.